This TCR beta chain originates from a study of shared T cell receptors in the human thymus. This clone was observed a few times. Per germline, CDR1 SGHKS and CDR2 YYEKEE (reference sequence). The CDR3 is made up of 14 amino acids. Trimming cost V 3 bases and J 5 bases; bases outside gene matches: 6. Profiling relied on immunoSEQ multiplex PCR, and the TCRdb table lists in-frame clones only, not all of them. The table includes roughly 700,000 clones, approximately 90% detected once. This same sample was also taken into another study, of human thymus T cells.

The source is a boy in the first two years of life with a congenital heart defect. This chain connects TRBV5-5 to TRBJ1-2, with 8 bases fitting TRBD1. Material: thymocytes. The CDR3 spells CASSWGQDYYGYTF. The DNA for the CDR3 is TGTGCCAGCAGCTGGGGACAGGATTATTATGGCTACACCTTC.